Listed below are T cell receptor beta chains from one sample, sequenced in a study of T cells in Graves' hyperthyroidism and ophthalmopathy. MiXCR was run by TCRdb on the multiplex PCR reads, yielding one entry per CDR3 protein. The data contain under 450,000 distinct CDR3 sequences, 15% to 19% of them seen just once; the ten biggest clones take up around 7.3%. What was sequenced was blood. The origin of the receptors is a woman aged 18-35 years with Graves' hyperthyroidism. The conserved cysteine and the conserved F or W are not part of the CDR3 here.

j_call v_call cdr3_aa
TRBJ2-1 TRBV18 ASSRSITLADHNEQF
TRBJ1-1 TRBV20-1 SARDSGSGVTEAF
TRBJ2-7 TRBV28 ASVAGGSYEQY
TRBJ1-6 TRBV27 ASSLWGRDSPLH
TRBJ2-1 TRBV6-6 ASSYFLTDNEQF
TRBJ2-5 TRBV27 ASSPTIAYQETQY
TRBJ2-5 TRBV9 ASSVGTEVSETQY
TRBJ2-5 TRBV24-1 ATSALQGETQY
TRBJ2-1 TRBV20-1 SARDRERGTYNEQF
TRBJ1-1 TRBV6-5 ASSYLRRAGTEAF
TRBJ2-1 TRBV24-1 ATRAGGRDEQF
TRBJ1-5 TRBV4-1 ASSHPRGAGVNQPQH
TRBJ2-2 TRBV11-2 ASSLGWRAKTGELF
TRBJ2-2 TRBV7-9 ASTSPPGSNTGELF
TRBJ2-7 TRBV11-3 ASSSTGTDTYEQY
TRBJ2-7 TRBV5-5 ASSSHGTGGYEQY
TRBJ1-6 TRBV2 ASSGSRARGYNSPLH
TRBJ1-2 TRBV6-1 ASAGQPWKYYGYT
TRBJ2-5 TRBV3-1 ASSLITGYQETQY
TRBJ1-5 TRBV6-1 ASSEEGGGIAYSNQPQH
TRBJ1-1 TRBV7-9 ASSLVVGTGGVTEAF
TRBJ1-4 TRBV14 ASSRRPQGRNEKLF
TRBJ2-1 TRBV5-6 ASTLNRKEQF
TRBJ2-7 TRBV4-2 ASSLSGTSGPYEQY
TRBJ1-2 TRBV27 ASQRGPNYGYT
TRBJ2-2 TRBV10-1 ASSDPPTSGRTGELF
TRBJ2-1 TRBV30 AWSVRRPPWDNEQF
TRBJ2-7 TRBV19 ASSRDRENFKQY
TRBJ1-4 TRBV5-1 ASSLEVPATNEKLF
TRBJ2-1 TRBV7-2 ASSKNPRGEQF
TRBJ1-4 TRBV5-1 ASSLAGTGDTEKLF
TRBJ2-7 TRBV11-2 ASSLDGDGAYEQY
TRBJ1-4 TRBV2 ASSEKGQFVEELF
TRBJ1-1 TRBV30 AWTAHTEAF
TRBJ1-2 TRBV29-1 SVLVRNYGYT
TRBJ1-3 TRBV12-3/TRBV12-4 ASSLRDGGMPIY
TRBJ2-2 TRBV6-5 ASSYSTRRVAGELF
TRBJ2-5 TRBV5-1 ASSSPPGTSDSKETQY
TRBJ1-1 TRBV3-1 ASSRRQNTEAF
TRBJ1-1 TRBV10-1 ASSENSEAGEAF
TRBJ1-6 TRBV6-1 ASNLDAYNSPLH
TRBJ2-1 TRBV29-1 SVVKNPDNEQF
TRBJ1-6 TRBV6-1 ASSELGTNHFPLH
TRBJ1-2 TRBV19 ASISIRGAHGYGYT
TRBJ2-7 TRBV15 ATSRDKPSTERWEQY
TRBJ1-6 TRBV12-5 ASGLDGPAGNSPLH
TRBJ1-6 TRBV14 ASSPGTGLYSPLH
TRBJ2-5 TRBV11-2 ASSLKYLDPQETQY
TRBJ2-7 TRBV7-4 ASTLLLQRYEQY
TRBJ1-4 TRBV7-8 ASSLGTYNEKLF
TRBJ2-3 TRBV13 ASSLVVAAHGSDTQY
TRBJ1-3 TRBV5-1 ASSAGTGPVRAFWDLSGNTIY
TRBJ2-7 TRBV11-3 ASSLLAGGHEQY
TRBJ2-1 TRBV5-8 ASSLQGADYNEQF
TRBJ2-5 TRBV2 ASSDPGDQETQY
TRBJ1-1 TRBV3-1 ASSQGSWLNTEAF